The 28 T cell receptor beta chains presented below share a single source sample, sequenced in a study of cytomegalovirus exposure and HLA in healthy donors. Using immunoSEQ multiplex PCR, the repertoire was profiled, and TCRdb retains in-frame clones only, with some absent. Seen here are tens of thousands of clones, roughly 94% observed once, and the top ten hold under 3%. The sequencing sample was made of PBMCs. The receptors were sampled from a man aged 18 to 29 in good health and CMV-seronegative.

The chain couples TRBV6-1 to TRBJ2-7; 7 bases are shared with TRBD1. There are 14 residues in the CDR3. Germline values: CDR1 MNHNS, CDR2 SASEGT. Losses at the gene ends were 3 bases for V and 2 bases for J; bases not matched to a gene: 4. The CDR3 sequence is CASSDRQGAYEQYF. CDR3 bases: TGTGCCAGCAGTGATAGGCAGGGGGCCTACGAGCAGTACTTC.

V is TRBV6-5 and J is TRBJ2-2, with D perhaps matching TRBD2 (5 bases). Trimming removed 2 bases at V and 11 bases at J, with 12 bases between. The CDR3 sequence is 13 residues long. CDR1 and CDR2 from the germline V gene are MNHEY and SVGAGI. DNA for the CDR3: TGTGCCAGCAGTTACGGTTCCGGACTTGAGCTGTTTTTT. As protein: CASSYGSGLELFF.

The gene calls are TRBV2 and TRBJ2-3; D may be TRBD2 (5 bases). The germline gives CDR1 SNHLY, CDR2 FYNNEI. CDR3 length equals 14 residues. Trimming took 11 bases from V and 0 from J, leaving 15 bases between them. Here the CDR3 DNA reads TGTGCCTCAAGAGGGAGAGCGAGCACAGATACGCAGTATTTT. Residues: CASRGRASTDTQYF.

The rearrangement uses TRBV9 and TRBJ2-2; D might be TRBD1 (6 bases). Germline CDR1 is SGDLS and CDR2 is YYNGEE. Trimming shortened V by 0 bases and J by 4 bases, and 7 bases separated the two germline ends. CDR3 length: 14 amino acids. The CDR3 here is CASSVEGGTGELFF. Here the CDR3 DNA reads TGTGCCAGCAGCGTAGAAGGGGGCACCGGGGAGCTGTTTTTT. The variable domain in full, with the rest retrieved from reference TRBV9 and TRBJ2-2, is DSGVTQTPKHLITATGQRVTLRCSPRSGDLSVYWYQQSLDQGLQFLIQYYNGEERAKGNILERFSAQQFPDLHSELNLSSLELGDSALYFCASSVEGGTGELFFGEGSRLTVL.

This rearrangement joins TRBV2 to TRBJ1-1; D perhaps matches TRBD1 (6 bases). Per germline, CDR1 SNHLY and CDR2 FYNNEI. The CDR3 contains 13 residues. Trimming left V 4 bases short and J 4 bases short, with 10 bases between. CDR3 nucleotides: TGTGCCAGCAGTGCAGGGGATCGCACTGAAGCTTTCTTT. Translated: CASSAGDRTEAFF. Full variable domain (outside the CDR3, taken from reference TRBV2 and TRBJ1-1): EPEVTQTPSHQVTQMGQEVILRCVPISNHLYFYWYRQILGQKVEFLVSFYNNEISEKSEIFDDQFSVERPDGSNFTLKIRSTKLEDSAMYFCASSAGDRTEAFFGQGTRLTVV.

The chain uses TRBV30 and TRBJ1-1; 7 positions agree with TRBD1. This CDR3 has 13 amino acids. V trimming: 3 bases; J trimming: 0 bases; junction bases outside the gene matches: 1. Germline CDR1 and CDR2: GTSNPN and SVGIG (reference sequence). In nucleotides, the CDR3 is TGTGCCTGGAGGGGACAGATGAACACTGAAGCTTTCTTT. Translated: CAWRGQMNTEAFF.

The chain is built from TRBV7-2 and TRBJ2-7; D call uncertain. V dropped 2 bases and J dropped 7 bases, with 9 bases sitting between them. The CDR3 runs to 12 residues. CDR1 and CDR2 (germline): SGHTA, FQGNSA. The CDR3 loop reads CASSLTGWEQYF. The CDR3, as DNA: TGTGCCAGCAGCTTAACGGGTTGGGAGCAGTACTTC.

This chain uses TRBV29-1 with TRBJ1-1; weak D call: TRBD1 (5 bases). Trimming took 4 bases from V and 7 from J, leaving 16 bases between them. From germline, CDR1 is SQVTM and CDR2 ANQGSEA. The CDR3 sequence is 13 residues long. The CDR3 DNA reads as TGCAGCGTTGCCCCAAAGGGGTTGGGTGAAGCTTTCTTT. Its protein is CSVAPKGLGEAFF.

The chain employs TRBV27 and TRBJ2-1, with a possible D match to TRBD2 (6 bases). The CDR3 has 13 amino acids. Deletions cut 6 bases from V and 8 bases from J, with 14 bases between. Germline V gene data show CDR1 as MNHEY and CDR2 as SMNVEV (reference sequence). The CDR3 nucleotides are TGTGCCAGCAGCCAAACGGGAGTTCATGAGCAGTTCTTC. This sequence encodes CASSQTGVHEQFF.

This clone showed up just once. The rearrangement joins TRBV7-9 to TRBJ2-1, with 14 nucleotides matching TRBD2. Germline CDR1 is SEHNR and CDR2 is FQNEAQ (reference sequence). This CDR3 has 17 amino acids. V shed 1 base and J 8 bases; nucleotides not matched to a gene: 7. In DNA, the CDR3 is TGTGCCAGCAGCTTAGGTCCGGGACTAGCGGGAGAAGATGAGCAGTTCTTC. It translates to CASSLGPGLAGEDEQFF.

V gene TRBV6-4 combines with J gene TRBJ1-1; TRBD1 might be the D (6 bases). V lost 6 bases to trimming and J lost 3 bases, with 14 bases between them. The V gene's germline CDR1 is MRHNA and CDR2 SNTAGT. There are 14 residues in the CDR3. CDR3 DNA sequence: TGTGCCAGCAGCCTCCAGGGGCTGGACACTGAAGCTTTCTTT. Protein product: CASSLQGLDTEAFF.

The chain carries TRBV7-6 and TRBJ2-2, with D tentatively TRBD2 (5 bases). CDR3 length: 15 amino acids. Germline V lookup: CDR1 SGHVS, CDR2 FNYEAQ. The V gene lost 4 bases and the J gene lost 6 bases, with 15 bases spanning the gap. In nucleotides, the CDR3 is TGTGCCAGCAGCTCGGGAAAGACGAGAGCCGGGGAGCTGTTTTTT. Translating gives CASSSGKTRAGELFF.

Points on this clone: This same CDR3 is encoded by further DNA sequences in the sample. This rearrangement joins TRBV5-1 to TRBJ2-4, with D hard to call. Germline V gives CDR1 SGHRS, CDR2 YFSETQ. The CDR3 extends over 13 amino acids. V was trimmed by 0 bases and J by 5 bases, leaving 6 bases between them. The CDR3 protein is CASSLGGENIQYF. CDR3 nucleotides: TGCGCCAGCAGCTTGGGAGGAGAAAACATTCAGTACTTC.

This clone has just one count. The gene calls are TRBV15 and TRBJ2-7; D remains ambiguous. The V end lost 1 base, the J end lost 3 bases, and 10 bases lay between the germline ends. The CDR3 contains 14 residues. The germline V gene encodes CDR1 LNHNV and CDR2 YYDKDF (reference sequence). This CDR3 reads CATSRVSGFYEQYF. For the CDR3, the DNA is TGTGCCACCAGCAGAGTATCAGGCTTCTACGAGCAGTACTTC.

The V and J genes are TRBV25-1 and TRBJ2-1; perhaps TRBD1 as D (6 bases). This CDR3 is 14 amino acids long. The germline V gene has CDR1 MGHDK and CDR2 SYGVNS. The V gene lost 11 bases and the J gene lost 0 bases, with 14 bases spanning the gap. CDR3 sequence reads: CAHRTGSSYNEQFF. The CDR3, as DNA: TGTGCCCATCGTACAGGGAGCTCCTACAATGAGCAGTTCTTC.

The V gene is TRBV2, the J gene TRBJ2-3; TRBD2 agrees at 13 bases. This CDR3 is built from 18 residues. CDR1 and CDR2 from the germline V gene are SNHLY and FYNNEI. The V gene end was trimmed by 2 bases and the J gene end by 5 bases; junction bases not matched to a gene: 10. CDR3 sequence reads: CASSETRTSGSDRDTQYF. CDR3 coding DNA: TGTGCCAGCAGTGAAACCAGGACTAGCGGGAGTGATCGAGATACGCAGTATTTT. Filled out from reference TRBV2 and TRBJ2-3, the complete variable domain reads EPEVTQTPSHQVTQMGQEVILRCVPISNHLYFYWYRQILGQKVEFLVSFYNNEISEKSEIFDDQFSVERPDGSNFTLKIRSTKLEDSAMYFCASSETRTSGSDRDTQYFGPGTRLTVL.

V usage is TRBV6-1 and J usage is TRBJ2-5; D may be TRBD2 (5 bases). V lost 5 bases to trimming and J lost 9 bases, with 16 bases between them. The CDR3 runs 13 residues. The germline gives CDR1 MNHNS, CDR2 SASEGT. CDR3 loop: CASSKGVARAQYF. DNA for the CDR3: TGTGCCAGCAGTAAGGGCGTCGCGCGGGCCCAGTACTTC.

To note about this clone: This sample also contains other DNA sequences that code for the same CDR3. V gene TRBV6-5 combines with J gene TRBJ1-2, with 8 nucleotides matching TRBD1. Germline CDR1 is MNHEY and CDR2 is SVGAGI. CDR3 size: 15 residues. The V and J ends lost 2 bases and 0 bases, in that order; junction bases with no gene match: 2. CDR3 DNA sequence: TGTGCCAGCAGTTACGGACAGGGAGCTAACTATGGCTACACCTTC. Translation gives CASSYGQGANYGYTF.

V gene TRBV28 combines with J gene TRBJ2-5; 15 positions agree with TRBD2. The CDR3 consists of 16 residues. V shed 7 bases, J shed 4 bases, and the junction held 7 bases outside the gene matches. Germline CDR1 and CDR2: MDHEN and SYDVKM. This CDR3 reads CASNTGLAGGGETQYF. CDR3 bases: TGTGCCAGCAATACTGGACTAGCGGGAGGGGGAGAGACCCAGTACTTC.

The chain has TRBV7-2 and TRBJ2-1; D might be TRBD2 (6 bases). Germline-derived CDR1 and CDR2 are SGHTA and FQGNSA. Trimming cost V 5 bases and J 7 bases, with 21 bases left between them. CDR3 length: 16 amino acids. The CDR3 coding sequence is TGTGCCAGCAGCCGGACCTTGGGGGAGGATAGAAATGAGCAGTTCTTC. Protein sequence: CASSRTLGEDRNEQFF.

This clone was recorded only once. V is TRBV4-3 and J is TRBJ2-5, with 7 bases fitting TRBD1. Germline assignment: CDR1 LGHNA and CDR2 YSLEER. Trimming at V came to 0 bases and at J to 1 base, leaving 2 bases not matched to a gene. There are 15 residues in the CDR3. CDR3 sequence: CASSQDRGCQETQYF. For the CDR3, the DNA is TGCGCCAGCAGCCAAGACAGGGGGTGCCAAGAGACCCAGTACTTC.

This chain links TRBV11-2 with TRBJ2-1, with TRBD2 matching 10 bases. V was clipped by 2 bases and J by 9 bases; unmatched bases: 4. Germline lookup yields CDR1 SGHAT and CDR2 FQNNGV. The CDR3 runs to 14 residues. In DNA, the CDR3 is TGTGCCAGCAGCTTACTAGCGGGAGCGAGTGAGCAGTTCTTC. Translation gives CASSLLAGASEQFF.

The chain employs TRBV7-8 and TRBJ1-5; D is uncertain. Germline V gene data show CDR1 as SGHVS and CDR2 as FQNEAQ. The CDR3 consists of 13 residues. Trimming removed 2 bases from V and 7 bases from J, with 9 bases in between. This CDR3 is CASSLWSGQPQHF. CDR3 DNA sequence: TGTGCCAGCAGCTTATGGTCGGGGCAGCCCCAGCATTTT.

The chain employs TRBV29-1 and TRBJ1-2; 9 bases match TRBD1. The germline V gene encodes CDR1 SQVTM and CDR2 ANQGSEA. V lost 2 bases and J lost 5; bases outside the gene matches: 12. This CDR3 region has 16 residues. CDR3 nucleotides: TGCAGCGTTGAATCCGGGACAGGGAGGCCTCTATATGGCTACACCTTC. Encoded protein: CSVESGTGRPLYGYTF.

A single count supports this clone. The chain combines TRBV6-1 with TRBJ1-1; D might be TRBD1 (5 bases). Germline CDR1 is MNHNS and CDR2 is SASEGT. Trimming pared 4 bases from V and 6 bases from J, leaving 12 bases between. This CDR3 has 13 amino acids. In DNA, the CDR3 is TGTGCCAGCAGTGTAGGGGTTTTTGCTGAAGCTTTCTTT. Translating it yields CASSVGVFAEAFF.

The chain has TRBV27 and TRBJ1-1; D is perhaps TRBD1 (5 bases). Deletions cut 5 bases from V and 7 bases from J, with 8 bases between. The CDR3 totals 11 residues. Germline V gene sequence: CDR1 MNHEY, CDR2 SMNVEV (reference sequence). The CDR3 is CASSDSLEAFF. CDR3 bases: TGTGCCAGCAGTGACAGCCTTGAAGCTTTCTTT.

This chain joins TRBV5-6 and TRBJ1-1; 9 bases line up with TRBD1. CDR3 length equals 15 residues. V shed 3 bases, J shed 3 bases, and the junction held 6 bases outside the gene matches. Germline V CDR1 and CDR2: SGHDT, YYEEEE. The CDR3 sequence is CASSSRQGVDTEAFF. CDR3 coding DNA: TGTGCCAGCAGCTCAAGACAGGGGGTGGACACTGAAGCTTTCTTT.

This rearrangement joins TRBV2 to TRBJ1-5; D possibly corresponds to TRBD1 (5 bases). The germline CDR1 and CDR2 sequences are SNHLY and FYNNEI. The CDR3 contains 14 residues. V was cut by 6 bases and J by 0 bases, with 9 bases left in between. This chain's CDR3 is CASSQTDSNQPQHF. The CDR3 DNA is TGTGCCAGCAGCCAGACAGATAGCAATCAGCCCCAGCATTTT. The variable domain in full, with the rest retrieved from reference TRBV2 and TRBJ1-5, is EPEVTQTPSHQVTQMGQEVILRCVPISNHLYFYWYRQILGQKVEFLVSFYNNEISEKSEIFDDQFSVERPDGSNFTLKIRSTKLEDSAMYFCASSQTDSNQPQHFGDGTRLSIL.